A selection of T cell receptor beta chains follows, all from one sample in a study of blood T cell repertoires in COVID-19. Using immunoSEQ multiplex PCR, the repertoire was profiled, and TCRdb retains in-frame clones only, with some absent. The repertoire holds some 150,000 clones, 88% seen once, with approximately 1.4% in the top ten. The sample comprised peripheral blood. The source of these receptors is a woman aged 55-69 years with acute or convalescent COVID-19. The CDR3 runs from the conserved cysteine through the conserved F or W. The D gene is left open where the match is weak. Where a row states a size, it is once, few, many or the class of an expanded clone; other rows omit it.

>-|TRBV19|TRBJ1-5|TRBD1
TGTGCCAGTAGATGGGCAGGGGGGAATCAGCCCCAGCATTTT
CASRWAGGNQPQHF
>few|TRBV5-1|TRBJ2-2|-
TGCGCCAGCAGCACAGCCGGGACAAAGGTTGGCGCCGGGGAGCTGTTTTTT
CASSTAGTKVGAGELFF
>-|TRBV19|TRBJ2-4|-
TGTGCCAGTAGTATCCAGGGGAGCATTCAGTACTTC
CASSIQGSIQYF
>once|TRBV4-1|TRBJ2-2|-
TGCGCCAGCAGCCAACCTTACACCGGGGAGCTGTTTTTT
CASSQPYTGELFF
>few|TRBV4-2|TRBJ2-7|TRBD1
TGTGCCAGCAGCCAAGAGTGGGACAGGCGTGGGACCTACGAGCAGTACTTC
CASSQEWDRRGTYEQYF
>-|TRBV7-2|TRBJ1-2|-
TGTGCCAGCAGCAAGGTGGAGACCGCTAAAAGCGGTGGCTACACCTTC
CASSKVETAKSGGYTF
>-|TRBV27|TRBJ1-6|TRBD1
TGTGCCAGCAGTTTTAAACAGGGGGCTTCACCCCTCCACTTT
CASSFKQGASPLHF
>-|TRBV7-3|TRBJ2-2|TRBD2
TGTGCCAGCAGCCCGCTAGCGGTGAACACCGGGGAGCTGTTTTTT
CASSPLAVNTGELFF
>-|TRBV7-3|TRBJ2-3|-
TGTGCCAGCAGCCTCCGACGAGGTGGAGATACGCAGTATTTT
CASSLRRGGDTQYF
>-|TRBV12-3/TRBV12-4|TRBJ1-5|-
TGTGCCAGCCAACAGGGAAGCAATCAGCCCCAGCATTTT
CASQQGSNQPQHF
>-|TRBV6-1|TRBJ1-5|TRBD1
TGTGCCAGCAGTGAAATCGCAGGGACAGGACAGCCCCAGCATTTT
CASSEIAGTGQPQHF
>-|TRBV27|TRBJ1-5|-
TGTGCCAGCAGTTTCGTGAGTCAGCCCCAGCATTTT
CASSFVSQPQHF
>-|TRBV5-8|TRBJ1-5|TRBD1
TGTGCCAGCAGTCACGGATACGGGACAGATTATAGCAATCAGCCCCAGCATTTT
CASSHGYGTDYSNQPQHF
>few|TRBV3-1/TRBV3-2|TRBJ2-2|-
TGTGCCAGCAGCCTTACCTCAGGGTTGACCGGGGAGCTGTTTTTT
CASSLTSGLTGELFF
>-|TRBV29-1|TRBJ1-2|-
TGCAGCGTTGCCCTGGGGGGGCACTATGGCTACACCTTC
CSVALGGHYGYTF
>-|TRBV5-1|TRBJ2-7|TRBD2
TGCGCCAGCAGCTCTGGGACTAGCGGATCCTACGAGCAGTACTTC
CASSSGTSGSYEQYF
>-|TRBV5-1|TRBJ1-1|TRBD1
TGCGCCAGCACTGAAACAGGACAGGGGATGAACACTGAAGCTTTCTTT
CASTETGQGMNTEAFF
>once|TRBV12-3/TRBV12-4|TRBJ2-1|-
TGTGCCAGCAGTACTCCAGGGTGGAATGAGCAGTTCTTC
CASSTPGWNEQFF
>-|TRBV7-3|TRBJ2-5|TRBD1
TGTGCCAGCAGCCAAGAAAACAGGGGGCCGGGGGAGACCCAGTACTTC
CASSQENRGPGETQYF
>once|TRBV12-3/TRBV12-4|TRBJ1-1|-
TGTGCCAGTCATATAGGGGGGAACACTGAAGCTTTCTTT
CASHIGGNTEAFF
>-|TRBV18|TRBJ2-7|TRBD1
TGTGCCAGCTCACCAGCGGGACAGGAATACGAGCAGTACTTC
CASSPAGQEYEQYF
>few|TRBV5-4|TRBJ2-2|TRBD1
TGTGCCAGCAGCACTGCTTCGACAGGGGGCCACGGGGAGCTGTTTTTT
CASSTASTGGHGELFF
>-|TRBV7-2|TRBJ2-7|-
TGTGCCAGCAGCTTACCCCGGGGTGGCCCCTACGAGCAGTACTTC
CASSLPRGGPYEQYF
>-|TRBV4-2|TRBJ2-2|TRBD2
TGTGCCAGCACTTTAGCGGGGGGAAACACCGGGGAGCTGTTTTTT
CASTLAGGNTGELFF
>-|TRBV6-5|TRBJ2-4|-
TGTGCCAGCAGGGAGCAGGGTGGGGCCAAAAACATTCAGTACTTC
CASREQGGAKNIQYF
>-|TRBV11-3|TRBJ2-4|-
TGTGCCAGCAGCCCCCCCTCGGGCGGGTCGGGAGCCAAAAACATTCAGTACTTC
CASSPPSGGSGAKNIQYF
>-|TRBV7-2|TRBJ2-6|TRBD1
TGTGCCAGCAGCTCCCGACAGGGGGCTGGGGCCAACGTCCTGACTTTC
CASSSRQGAGANVLTF
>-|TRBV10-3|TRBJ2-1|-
TGTGCCATCAGGGGACAGCCGGGGGATGAGCAGTTCTTC
CAIRGQPGDEQFF
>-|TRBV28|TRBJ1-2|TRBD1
TGTGCCAGCAGTCCGTGGACAGGGAATGGCTACACCTTC
CASSPWTGNGYTF
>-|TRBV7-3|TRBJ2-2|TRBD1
TGTGCCAGCAGCCCAAACCCAGGGGGAGCCGGGGAGCTGTTTTTT
CASSPNPGGAGELFF
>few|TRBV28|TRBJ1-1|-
TGTGCCAGCAGTTCTCCGCCAGAGGCAACTGAAGCTTTCTTT
CASSSPPEATEAFF
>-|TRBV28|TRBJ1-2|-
TGTGCCAGCAGCCGCCTTTTTCAGGGTGCTAACTATGGCTACACCTTC
CASSRLFQGANYGYTF
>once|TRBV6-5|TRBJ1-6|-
TGTGCCACCCAACTCCCGGGACAAAGTAATTCACCCCTCCACTTT
CATQLPGQSNSPLHF
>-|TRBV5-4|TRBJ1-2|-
TGTGCCAGCAGCTTGGGAGACCCGACAGGACCAATCTTC
CASSLGDPTGPIF
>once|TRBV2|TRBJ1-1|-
TGTGCCAGCAGTATCTCCGGGACTGAAGCTTTCTTT
CASSISGTEAFF
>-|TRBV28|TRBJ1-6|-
TGTGCCAGCAGTTTAAAGAGGTTTAATTCACCCCTCCACTTT
CASSLKRFNSPLHF
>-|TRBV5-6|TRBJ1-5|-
TGTGCCAGCAGTCAAGGGCCGGGAAATCAGCCCCAGCATTTT
CASSQGPGNQPQHF
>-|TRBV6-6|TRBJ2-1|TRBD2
TGTGCCAGCAGTTACTCGGGGACTAGCGCTTCGTATGAGCAGTTCTTC
CASSYSGTSASYEQFF
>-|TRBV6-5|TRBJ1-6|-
TGTGCCAGCAGCTATACAAAGGGGTACGGTTCACCCCTCCACTTT
CASSYTKGYGSPLHF
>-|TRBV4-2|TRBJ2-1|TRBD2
TGTGCCAGCAGCCTTCTAGCGGGGGGGTTTAAAGAGCAGTTCTTC
CASSLLAGGFKEQFF